The clone carrying this TCR beta chain was seen a few times. A junction boundary mismatches the germline segment, possibly from a read error. The entry originates in a study of Tregs in tolerant kidney transplant recipients. The assay was immunoSEQ multiplex PCR, and TCRdb's table has in-frame clones only and misses some. In the table there are fewer than 100,000 clones, 93% of which are singletons. The CDR3 runs 11 residues. Per germline, CDR1 SNHLY and CDR2 FYNNEI. The source of this sequence is a human donor who received a combined kidney and bone marrow transplant. The material was CD4+ T cells from blood, obtained before the transplant. The genes are TRBV2 and TRBJ2-5; possibly TRBD2 for D (7 bases). CDR3 sequence (DNA): TGTGCCAGCAGTCGAACGGGGGGCAATGACTTC. Translated: CASSRTGGNDF.